Described below is a single T cell receptor beta chain sequence and its context. What antigen it recognizes has not been identified. One base away there is no much larger clone; base qualities are not given. These data come from a study of cytomegalovirus exposure and HLA in healthy donors listed by TCRdb under 2017. Regarding the study in general: An earlier analysis of about 560 of the donors reported 276 Gb of sequence data and approximately 120 million unique TCR beta sequences obtained from around 170 million T cells. All discovery cohort repertoires had been generated on a single sequencing platform. The aim of the study was to test whether cataloging public T cell receptors could identify signatures of past pathogen exposure. Donor age, sex, ethnicity and CMV serostatus were compiled together with the repertoire data. The genetic ancestry cluster associated with self-reported Caucasian donors included over 80% of the roughly 400 genotyped donors. HLA typing covered class I and class II loci at four-digit resolution. An early release covering roughly 640 HLA-typed donors comprised about 300 gigabases of sequencing data and around 86 million unique TCR sequences. A separate validation cohort of 100 to 150 different subjects was used in addition to the 666-subject first cohort. An earlier analysis of a few hundred of the donors applied high-throughput TCR beta sequencing to assess whether each TCR beta V gene segment acted as functional or pseudogenic. Several DR-DQ haplotypes were treated as single units for association and clustering because of strong linkage in the cohort. A later genetic analysis used genome-wide SNP genotypes for about three fifths of the 666 donors, treating that subset as a discovery cohort. The study used immunosequencing to profile the T cell repertoires of approximately 650 subjects and linked those repertoires to cytomegalovirus serostatus. In the later analysis, no new phenotypic data were used to find candidate immune exposures; instead, reliance was placed on TCR beta sequences and their occurrence across donors. Among 300 to 450 genotyped donors of the cohort, an average of approximately 240,000 unique TCR beta nucleotide sequences were sequenced per donor, around a sixth of them non-productive. To study patterns of TCR occurrence, a later analysis re-analyzed previously published TCR beta repertoires from around 700 donors and added high-resolution HLA genotyping. Typing coverage differed by locus: A, B, C, DRB1 and DQB1 were typed in about 620-640 donors, DQA1 in about 500, DPA1 in some 600, and DPB1 in 400 to 490. The study combined high-throughput TCR immunosequencing, statistical association of individual TCRs with disease status, and machine learning to predict cytomegalovirus infection status. Findings and caveats that apply to the study as a whole: A further reported finding was that TCR beta sequences accurately predicted the HLA-A and HLA-B alleles for most subjects in the first cohort. In a later analysis, HLA-associated TCR beta chains were found to be more clonally expanded and to have lower generation probabilities than equally common non-associated chains. A total of 164 TCR beta chains were listed by the study as associated with cytomegalovirus. In a later analysis, most CMV-associated TCR beta chains were found to appear HLA-restricted, with HLA associations seemingly driven largely by CMV exposure. A later analysis associated 15,000 or so TCR beta sequences with specific HLA alleles at a false discovery rate of 0.05. The classifier was reported to diagnose cytomegalovirus status with high specificity and sensitivity in both the original cohort and the validation cohort. According to a later analysis, TCR association rates differed among HLA loci, with DRB1 alleles showing the most associated TCRs and HLA-C alleles showing the fewest. Compared with the approximately 720-donor mean, donors in an Asian-associated ancestry cluster had fewer N-insertions in productive TCRs, according to a later genetic analysis. Some IMGT-functional V segments, including TRBV6-2 and TRBV6-3, could not be told apart with the 87-base-pair reads, so those segments were excluded. Because counts were too low, around 18 rarely observed V segments, including chromosome 9 orphons, were left out of the earlier analysis of a few hundred of the donors. The authors suggested that the approach could potentially be extended to other disease states and immunological phenotypes. Because some donors lacked HLA typing at each locus, the association tests relied only on the typed subset. In an earlier analysis of 450 to 750 of the donors, most TCR beta V segments appeared in productive rearrangements about 90% or about 30% of the time, broadly matching IMGT annotations. While some public TCRs were present in many individuals, most TCR sequences turned up only very rarely across donors. Strong co-occurrence of HLA alleles, especially DR and DQ, made assigning TCR associations to individual alleles difficult. Several of the top co-occurrence clusters appeared to be linked to parvovirus B19, influenza, CMV and Epstein-Barr virus, according to a later analysis. Linkage disequilibrium might explain the correlated functional status among segregating V segments, but an unknown experimental factor could not be excluded. A cluster of highly shared sequence variants was judged likely to represent a technical artifact of the sequencing pipeline. CMV serostatus was the only immune exposure information available for the cohort. V-gene and J-gene trimming of TCR beta chains was associated with a missense DCLRE1C variant in a later genetic analysis, and the association was replicated in an independent cohort. The presence/absence analyses assumed that sequencing depth was roughly uniform across donors, and that assumption may not be true. In this cohort, only TCR beta chains were sequenced, and detectable features were limited by the absence of alpha or paired-chain data. In vitro tests confirmed that a few of the cytomegalovirus-associated TCR beta chains recognize cytomegalovirus antigens.

Library construction relied on the immunoSEQ multiplex PCR assay. For the multiplex PCR, a mixture combining 60 forward primers for TCR Vbeta segments and 13 reverse primers for TCR Jbeta segments was used. Amplification of the CDR3 region of rearranged TCR beta genes was performed with a multiplex PCR assay on genomic DNA. The amplified TCR beta libraries were sequenced on the Illumina HiSeq System as 87-base-pair reads. As for the original processing: In a later analysis, tens of millions of unique TCR beta chains were counted across the 666 repertoires, and roughly 9.9 million of these chains were shared by at least two donors. To remove PCR and sequencing errors, raw reads were error-corrected and collapsed into unique sequences using a nearest-neighbor algorithm that merged closely related sequences. V, D and J gene segments were assigned by aligning CDR3 sequences to IMGT reference sequences. Each retained sequence needed at least a six-nucleotide match to both a V gene segment and a J gene segment. A rearrangement was called productive if the CDR3 had no stop codons and remained in frame with V and J, and every other rearrangement was called non-productive. CDR3 was defined by IMGT convention, running from the second conserved V-encoded cysteine to the conserved J-encoded phenylalanine. In an earlier analysis of 500 to 650 of the donors, sequences lacking an unambiguous match to a single V gene segment were excluded. An earlier analysis of about 600 of the donors called V segments functional above 56.7% productive rearrangements and segregating when the between-donor standard deviation exceeded 5%. To diagnose cytomegalovirus status from the catalog of TCR beta chain sequences, a statistical classification framework was built. In a later analysis, V and J genes were assigned by comparing TCR nucleotide sequences against IMGT/GENE-DB human TR gene sequences. A later analysis assigned CDR3 sequences and most-parsimonious VDJ recombination scenarios with the TCRdist pipeline. In a later analysis, each TCR beta chain was defined by its CDR3 amino acid sequence together with its V-gene family, and reads without a unique V-gene family were excluded. As a way to deal with suspected cross-contamination and a sequencing artifact, a later analysis dropped 640 or so nucleotide sequences that were highly shared and had low generation probability. For each public chain, a later analysis derived a clonal expansion index from normalized ranks of inferred template counts within each repertoire. Generation probabilities in a later analysis came from a VDJ recombination model fitted to out-of-frame rearrangements, and those results were checked against IGoR. Hypergeometric tests were used in a later analysis to score TCR-TCR, TCR-HLA and TCR-CMV co-occurrence, with a repertoire-size bias correction applied to the TCR pairs. A later analysis estimated false discovery rates by permuting HLA or CMV assignments 20 times. A later analysis grouped co-occurring TCRs with DBSCAN, adding TCRdist sequence similarity when clustering within HLA-allele-positive subsets. Co-occurrence clustering excluded repertoires with fewer than 30,000 or more than 120,000 public chains, plus five with anomalous nucleotide sharing. TCRdb mirrors the immuneACCESS table, restricted to in-frame sequences. Some clones are absent from its copies; in checked studies, under half trace to an unresolved V gene, and the reason for the others is unknown. V, J and clone size derive from that table, while D and trimming were established from the DNA sequence. For this sample the table gives some 150,000 clones, of which about three quarters were detected only once. The ten largest account for under 3% of the sample.

The cohort comprised fewer than 700 healthy bone marrow donors. At the time of sampling, all cohort members were nominally healthy, though unrecorded immune exposures were likely present. The donor tested CMV seropositive, placing the donor among the 250 to 300 seropositive members of the cohort. A peripheral blood sample was provided by each donor, and peripheral blood mononuclear cells were used for TCR beta sequencing. The Qiagen DNeasy Blood Extraction Kit was used to extract genomic DNA from the blood cell samples. The germline V gene gives CDR1 as KGHSH and CDR2 as LQKENI. The CDR3 covers 12 residues, taking in both the cysteine and the phenylalanine. Left in the record is the CDR3 DNA by itself, 36 bases read in frame from the first base. The V end loses 8 bases and the J end loses 4 bases, and a stretch of 11 bases separates them.

The rearranged segments are TRBV18 and TRBJ1-1; TRBD1 is perhaps the D gene, given 5 matching bases. Specimen: PBMCs. The sequence was collected from a middle-aged man in good health and CMV-seropositive. The nucleotide sequence reads TGTGCCAGCGGCAGGGATGGCACTGAAGCTTTCTTT. This yields the protein CASGRDGTEAFF.